This T cell receptor (beta chain) was found in a study of regulatory T cells in long-lasting Graves disease. The sample holds many counts of this clonotype. What it binds is not known. With iRepertoire HTBI primers and Arm-PCR of CDR3 regions, TCR beta libraries were built. TCRdb independently ran MiXCR on the multiplex PCR reads; one entry per CDR3 protein. The data contain approximately 470,000 distinct CDR3 sequences, 15% to 20% of them singletons. After removal of 4 bases from V and 4 bases from J, the junction contained 11 bases not matched to a gene. This CDR3 comprises 16 residues. Time point: newly diagnosed GD, antithyroid drugs for less than 3 months. There was RNA extracted from PBMCs, and the TCR library was made from it. Graves' disease diagnosis relied on American Thyroid Association guidelines. Study observations and caveats: Favored usage of TRBV28, TRBJ1-2 and TRBJ2-5 was recorded in persistent disease. New patients shared approximately 1,000 public clonotypes, and persistent patients shared more, with a few thousand.

Separately, the same data were catalogued under a study of T cells in Graves' hyperthyroidism and ophthalmopathy. That source adds: Stable hyperthyroidism was told apart from ophthalmopathy by a model built on 13 V-J features.

This material consisted of peripheral blood mononuclear cells (PBMCs), taken at new diagnosis, from a patient treated with antithyroid drugs. The chain is built from TRBV12-3 or TRBV12-4 and TRBJ2-7, with TRBD1 matching 9 bases. The receptor comes from a man aged 35 to 55 with Graves disease. For the CDR3, the DNA is TGTGCCAGCAGTTCCCCAAACAGGGGGCGCCTGTACGAGCAGTACTTC. It encodes CASSSPNRGRLYEQYF.